This T cell receptor beta chain was observed in a study of T cells expressing NK-cell markers. Study details: Sorted CD3+CD56+NKG2C+, CD3+CD56+NKG2C- and CD3+CD56-NKG2C+ T cells supplied TCR beta repertoires. Study-wide results and caveats: The same clonotypes also predominated in the CD3+CD56-NKG2C+ fraction of a handful of donors. NKG2C+ dominant clonotype frequencies in five to seven donors were about 1.0-7.0% of CD8+ T cells. The study did not resolve the HCMV specificity of expanded NKG2C+ T cell clones.

The V gene's germline CDR1 is SQVTM and CDR2 ANQGSEA. The CDR3 loop spans 11 amino acids. Worth noting for this clonotype: What it binds is not known.

Reanalyzing the 5' RACE reads, TCRdb keeps one entry per CDR3 protein, without DNA. The sample holds about 460,000 distinct CDR3 sequences. The chain combines TRBV29-1 with TRBJ1-3. The receptor was isolated from a woman aged 45-59 years in good health. The sequencing sample was made of blood T cells: a sorted CD56 or NKG2C T cell subset, CD4+ or CD8+ T cells, or bulk PBMC T cells (not recorded which). The CDR3 region is CSVWTGNTIYF.